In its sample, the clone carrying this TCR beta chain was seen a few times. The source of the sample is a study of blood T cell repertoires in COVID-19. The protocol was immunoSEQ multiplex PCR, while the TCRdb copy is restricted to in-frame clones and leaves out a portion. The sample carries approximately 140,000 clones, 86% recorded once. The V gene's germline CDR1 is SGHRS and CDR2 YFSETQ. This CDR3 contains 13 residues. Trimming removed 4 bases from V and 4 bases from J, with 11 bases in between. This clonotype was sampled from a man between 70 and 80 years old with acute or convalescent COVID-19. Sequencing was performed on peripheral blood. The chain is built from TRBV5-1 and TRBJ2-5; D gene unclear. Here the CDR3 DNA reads TGCGCCAGCAGCCGCACCACCGGAGAGACCCAGTACTTC. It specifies CASSRTTGETQYF.